These 30 T cell receptor beta chains came from one sample sequenced in a study of Graves' ophthalmopathy and Graves' hyperthyroidism. Scientists amplified the TCR beta CDR3 regions from RNA transcripts. In the first round, RT-PCR was carried out with HTBI primers, and a multiplex PCR formed the second round. A single record per CDR3 protein comes from TCRdb applying MiXCR to the multiplex PCR reads. Seen here are 400,000 to 500,000 distinct CDR3 sequences, roughly 21% observed once, and the top ten hold roughly 3%. The specimen sequenced was peripheral blood. Source of these receptors: a woman between 18 and 30 years old with stable Graves' hyperthyroidism.

A remark on this clonotype: This likely comes from a read error, as the CDR3 has no conserved phenylalanine or tryptophan at its end. The limits of the CDR3 on the DNA are not certain, so only TCRdb's listed CDR3 is given. The CDR3 sequence: CSARVQVGQPQQL. The V gene is TRBV20-1, the J gene TRBJ1-5; the DNA was not used to check the table's D call, TRBD1. The CDR3 spans 13 residues, counting both ends. Germline V gives CDR1 DFQATT, CDR2 SNEGSKA (reference sequence).

This clonotype was seen at least ten times. The V call is TRBV11-2, the J call TRBJ2-7; D uncertain. Trimming cost V 3 bases and J 5 bases, with 11 bases left between them. The CDR3 is 13 residues long. Germline V gene data show CDR1 as SGHAT and CDR2 as FQNNGV. The CDR3 DNA is TGTGCCAGCAGCTTTACCCTGGGCCACGAGCAGTACTTC. As protein: CASSFTLGHEQYF.

This clonotype was seen a handful of times. The V call is TRBV5-1, the J call TRBJ2-2; D remains unclear. V was clipped by 1 base and J by 2 bases, with 6 bases between them. The CDR3 contains 14 residues. Germline V lookup: CDR1 SGHRS, CDR2 YFSETQ. CDR3 sequence: CASSLHDNTGELFF. CDR3 bases: TGCGCCAGCAGCTTGCACGACAACACCGGGGAGCTGTTTTTT.

This clonotype was observed many times. The chain carries TRBV30 and TRBJ2-7; D gene ambiguous. The CDR3 is 13 amino acids. With 1 base removed from V and 6 bases from J, the gap between germline ends came to 13 bases. Germline V gene lookup returns CDR1 GTSNPN and CDR2 SVGIG (reference sequence). CDR3 sequence: CAWSDEVGREQYF. For the CDR3, the DNA is TGTGCCTGGAGTGATGAGGTAGGGCGCGAGCAGTACTTC.

This clonotype was detected only a few times. The chain carries TRBV20-1 and TRBJ1-1; D is ambiguous. In germline, CDR1 is DFQATT, CDR2 SNEGSKA (reference sequence). The ends were cut back, 4 bases at V and 4 bases at J, with 13 bases in the middle. The CDR3 spans 13 residues. The CDR3 DNA is TGCAGTGCTAACACGGGCGGTCTCACTGAAGCTTTCTTT. It is translated as CSANTGGLTEAFF.

V gene TRBV11-2 combines with J gene TRBJ1-2; D possibly corresponds to TRBD1 (5 bases). CDR3 length: 12 residues. The ends were cut back, 5 bases at V and 8 bases at J, with 12 bases in the middle. Germline-derived CDR1 and CDR2 are SGHAT and FQNNGV. In DNA form, the CDR3 reads TGTGCCAGCAGCGCAGGGTGGAACGGCTACACCTTC. This sequence encodes CASSAGWNGYTF.

The chain carries TRBV6-5 and TRBJ1-2; no clear D gene. This CDR3 region has 14 residues. Germline-derived CDR1 and CDR2 are MNHEY and SVGAGI. V lost 4 bases and J 0 bases, leaving 9 bases between the germline ends. DNA of the CDR3: TGTGCCAGCAGTTCGGCCGTAGCTAACTATGGCTACACCTTC. Its protein is CASSSAVANYGYTF.

A remark on this clonotype: It may be a read error: a sequence one base away is much more abundant. The rearrangement links TRBV7-2 to TRBJ2-5; D ambiguous. V lost 2 bases and J lost 7, with 8 bases in between. The CDR3 is made up of 12 amino acids. Germline V gene lookup returns CDR1 SGHTA and CDR2 FQGNSA. The CDR3 sequence is CASSLHPPTQYF. The CDR3 DNA is TGTGCCAGCAGCTTACACCCGCCGACCCAGTACTTC.

This clonotype appeared many times. DNA for the CDR3: TGTGCCAGCAGTCCGTCTCGTGCCGGGGAGCTGTTTTTT. Its translation: CASSPSRAGELFF. The chain carries TRBV12-3 or TRBV12-4 and TRBJ2-2; D is unclear. Trimming stripped 5 bases from V and 6 bases from J, with 10 bases between. The CDR3 contains 13 residues.

This clonotype was counted many times. The chain joins TRBV13 to TRBJ2-5, with 7 bases matching TRBD1. Per germline, CDR1 PRHDT and CDR2 FYEKMQ (reference sequence). V shed 7 bases, J shed 2 bases, and the junction held 10 bases outside the gene matches. This CDR3 comprises 15 residues. CDR3: CASNNRGRGQETQYF. The DNA of the CDR3 is TGTGCCAGCAATAACAGGGGTCGAGGACAAGAGACCCAGTACTTC.

At least ten counts were recorded for this clonotype. The chain employs TRBV27 and TRBJ1-5; D is undetermined. The germline V gene has CDR1 MNHEY and CDR2 SMNVEV (reference sequence). Trimming took 5 bases from V and 4 from J, leaving 12 bases between them. The CDR3 sequence is 14 residues long. The chain's CDR3 is CASSTAGINQPQHF. The CDR3 DNA is TGTGCCAGCAGTACGGCGGGAATTAATCAGCCCCAGCATTTT.

The chain uses TRBV7-2 and TRBJ2-2; D perhaps matches TRBD2 (6 bases). Germline assignment: CDR1 SGHTA and CDR2 FQGNSA. V lost 1 base and J lost 3, with 9 bases in between. CDR3 length: 15 amino acids. The CDR3 nucleotides are TGTGCCAGCAGCTTAGTTAGCGGCTACACCGGGGAGCTGTTTTTT. Translated: CASSLVSGYTGELFF.

The CDR3 DNA reads as TGTGCCAGCAGAACGGGACAGGGAGAGTGGGAGACCCAGTACTTC. It specifies CASRTGQGEWETQYF. This chain connects TRBV28 to TRBJ2-5; TRBD1 matches 9 bases. This CDR3 has 15 residues. CDR1 and CDR2 from the germline V gene are MDHEN and SYDVKM. V dropped 6 bases and J dropped 5; count of bases not matched to a gene: 10.

Comments on this clonotype: This may be a read error: a much more frequent sequence differs by one nucleotide. The chain couples TRBV7-2 to TRBJ1-3, with D possibly matching TRBD1 (5 bases). This CDR3 region has 17 residues. Germline V lookup: CDR1 SGHTA, CDR2 FQGNSA. The CDR3 DNA is TGTGCCAGCAGCTTGGCCTGGGGACGGAGCTCTGGAGACACCATATATTTT. Translating gives CASSLAWGRSSGDTIYF.

This clonotype was counted at least ten times. Sequence at one end of the junction differs from germline and may be a read error. The chain couples TRBV12-3 or TRBV12-4 to TRBJ2-7; 8 bases are shared with TRBD1. The CDR3 has 14 amino acids. The DNA of the CDR3 is TGTGCCAGCAGCCCGACGGACAGGGCCCACGAGCAATACTTC. Translating it yields CASSPTDRAHEQYF.

This clonotype was found many times. The chain joins TRBV7-3 to TRBJ1-2, with TRBD1 as a possible D gene (5 bases). CDR3 length equals 14 residues. V lost 1 base and J 4 bases, leaving 10 bases between the germline ends. Looked up from germline, CDR1 is SGHTA and CDR2 is FQGTGA. The DNA for the CDR3 is TGTGCCAGCAGCTTAATGGCAGGGAGCTATGGCTACACCTTC. Translating it yields CASSLMAGSYGYTF.

The chain couples TRBV7-8 to TRBJ2-7, with TRBD2 identical over 10 bases. With 2 bases clipped from V and 5 bases from J, the junction kept 6 bases outside the gene matches. Germline loops: CDR1 SGHVS, CDR2 FQNEAQ. This CDR3 spans 15 amino acids. The CDR3 region has the DNA TGTGCCAGCAGCTTACGAACTAGCGGGAAAAACGAGCAGTACTTC. Translated, it gives CASSLRTSGKNEQYF.

This clonotype was seen only a few times. The CDR3 loop is CASSSGLKEETQYF. The CDR3 DNA is TGTGCCAGCAGCTCGGGACTAAAGGAGGAGACCCAGTACTTC. The chain carries TRBV5-6 and TRBJ2-5, with 7 nucleotides matching TRBD2. There are 14 residues in the CDR3. Germline CDR1 reads SGHDT; CDR2 reads YYEEEE. V lost 3 bases to trimming and J lost 5 bases; unmatched junction nucleotides: 7.

This clonotype was observed a handful of times. This chain links TRBV6-1 with TRBJ2-2; 12 bases line up with TRBD2. Germline V gives CDR1 MNHNS, CDR2 SASEGT. The CDR3 loop spans 16 amino acids. V trimming: 6 bases; J trimming: 7 bases; junction bases outside the gene matches: 9. The CDR3 protein is CASRGPTSGSIGELFF. CDR3 bases: TGTGCCAGCAGGGGCCCGACTAGCGGGAGTATCGGGGAGCTGTTTTTT.

This clonotype was counted at least ten times. V is TRBV24-1 and J is TRBJ2-2; TRBD1 agrees at 7 bases. The germline CDR1 and CDR2 sequences are KGHDR and SFDVKD. The CDR3 spans 16 residues. The V and J ends lost 3 bases and 0 bases, in that order; junction bases with no gene match: 3. The CDR3 region has the DNA TGTGCCACCAGTGATACCGACAGGGCGAACACCGGGGAGCTGTTTTTT. Its translation: CATSDTDRANTGELFF.

This clonotype was counted a few times. The J gene is TRBJ2-2, the V gene TRBV20-1; 10 positions match TRBD2. The CDR3 is 14 amino acids. Germline lookup yields CDR1 DFQATT and CDR2 SNEGSKA (reference sequence). With 6 bases clipped from V and 6 bases from J, the junction kept 7 bases outside the gene matches. The CDR3 loop reads CSAIAGGGPGELFF. The CDR3 DNA is TGCAGTGCGATAGCGGGAGGAGGCCCCGGGGAGCTGTTTTTT.

This clonotype was observed many times. V is TRBV28 and J is TRBJ1-6, with D possibly matching TRBD1 (6 bases). From germline, CDR1 is MDHEN and CDR2 SYDVKM. The length of the CDR3 is 14 residues. The ends were cut back, 8 bases at V and 11 bases at J, with 19 bases in the middle. CDR3 loop: CASVYGRGFAPLHF. CDR3 sequence (DNA): TGTGCCAGCGTTTACGGCAGGGGCTTTGCACCCCTCCACTTT.

Only a few counts were recorded for this clonotype. Being one base from a much bigger clone, this may be a read error. The chain carries TRBV15 and TRBJ2-2, with D possibly matching TRBD1 (5 bases). CDR1 and CDR2 from the germline V gene are LNHNV and YYDKDF (reference sequence). The CDR3 covers 15 residues. V shed 5 bases and J shed 4 bases, with 14 bases lying between them. CDR3 nucleotides: TGTGCCACCAGCCCCCGGTCAGGGTTCACCGGGGAGCTGTTTTTT. Its translation is CATSPRSGFTGELFF.

Many counts were recorded for this clonotype. This chain links TRBV20-1 with TRBJ1-6; 7 positions agree with TRBD1. Germline values: CDR1 DFQATT, CDR2 SNEGSKA (reference sequence). The CDR3 covers 19 residues. V lost 6 bases and J lost 1; bases outside the gene matches: 18. CDR3 in amino acids: CSAPSFLGGADSYNSPLHF. CDR3 sequence (DNA): TGCAGTGCCCCCTCCTTCCTAGGGGGCGCCGATTCCTATAATTCACCCCTCCACTTT.

The rearrangement joins TRBV25-1 to TRBJ1-5; D is perhaps TRBD1 (5 bases). The CDR3 sequence is 13 residues long. Trimming stripped 6 bases from V and 5 bases from J, with 11 bases between. In germline, CDR1 is MGHDK, CDR2 SYGVNS. In nucleotides, the CDR3 is TGTGCCAGCAGAGGGACTCAAGATCAGCCCCAGCATTTT. Amino acids: CASRGTQDQPQHF.

This clonotype showed up many times. The V gene is TRBV9, the J gene TRBJ1-1; D unresolved. Between the trimmed V and J ends, which lost 5 bases and 1 base, there was a span of 12 bases. The CDR3 contains 14 residues. Per the germline V gene, CDR1 is SGDLS and CDR2 is YYNGEE. The CDR3 region is CASSSLGGNTEAFF. The DNA for the CDR3 is TGTGCCAGCAGTTCCTTAGGAGGGAACACTGAAGCTTTCTTT. The entire variable domain, with the rest obtained from reference TRBV9 and TRBJ1-1, is as follows: DSGVTQTPKHLITATGQRVTLRCSPRSGDLSVYWYQQSLDQGLQFLIQYYNGEERAKGNILERFSAQQFPDLHSELNLSSLELGDSALYFCASSSLGGNTEAFFGQGTRLTVV.

V and J are TRBV11-2 and TRBJ2-5; D ambiguous. V lost 6 bases and J lost 4, with 15 bases in between. The CDR3 consists of 14 residues. The germline V gene has CDR1 SGHAT and CDR2 FQNNGV. CDR3: CASSSPGNRETQYF. The CDR3 coding sequence is TGTGCCAGCAGTTCTCCCGGCAATCGAGAGACCCAGTACTTC.

This clonotype occurred many times. The CDR3 sequence is CSAREMGEGRYEQYF. As DNA, the CDR3 is TGCAGTGCTAGAGAGATGGGGGAGGGTCGCTACGAGCAGTACTTC. The V and J genes are TRBV20-1 and TRBJ2-7; 7 nucleotides match TRBD2. The CDR3 has 15 amino acids. Trimming cost V 0 bases and J 3 bases; bases outside gene matches: 8. Germline V gene lookup returns CDR1 DFQATT and CDR2 SNEGSKA (reference sequence).

This clonotype was detected only a few times. The chain employs TRBV3-1 and TRBJ1-1; D possibly corresponds to TRBD1 (5 bases). Germline V gene lookup returns CDR1 LGHDT and CDR2 YNNKEL (reference sequence). This CDR3 has 12 amino acids. The V end was cut by 2 bases, the J end by 5 bases, with 6 bases between. For the CDR3, the DNA is TGTGCCAGCAGCCAATCAGGGACTGAAGCTTTCTTT. Its protein product is CASSQSGTEAFF.

In this sample, this clonotype turned up a few times. The rearrangement joins TRBV6-2 or TRBV6-3 to TRBJ1-4, with D unresolved. This CDR3 region has 18 residues. The germline V gene has CDR1 MNHEY and CDR2 SVGEGT. V was trimmed by 2 bases and J by 0 bases, leaving 16 bases between them. The chain's CDR3 is CASSYLDGRVATNEKLFF. CDR3 coding DNA: TGTGCCAGCAGTTACCTGGACGGGAGAGTTGCAACTAATGAAAAACTGTTTTTT.